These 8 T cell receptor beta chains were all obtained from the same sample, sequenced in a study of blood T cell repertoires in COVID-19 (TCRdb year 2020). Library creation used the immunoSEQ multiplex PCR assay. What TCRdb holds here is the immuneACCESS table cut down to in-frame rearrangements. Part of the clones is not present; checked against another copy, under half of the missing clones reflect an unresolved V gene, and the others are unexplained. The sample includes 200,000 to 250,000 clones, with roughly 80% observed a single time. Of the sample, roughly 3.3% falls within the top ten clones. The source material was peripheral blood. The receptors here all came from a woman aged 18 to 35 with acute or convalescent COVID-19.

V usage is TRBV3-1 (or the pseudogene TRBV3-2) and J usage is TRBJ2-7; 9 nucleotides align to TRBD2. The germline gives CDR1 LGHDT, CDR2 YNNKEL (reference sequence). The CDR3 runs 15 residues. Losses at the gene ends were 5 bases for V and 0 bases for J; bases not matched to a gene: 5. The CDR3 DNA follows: TGTGCCAGCAGCTTCCTAGCGGGATACTCCTACGAGCAGTACTTC. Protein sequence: CASSFLAGYSYEQYF.

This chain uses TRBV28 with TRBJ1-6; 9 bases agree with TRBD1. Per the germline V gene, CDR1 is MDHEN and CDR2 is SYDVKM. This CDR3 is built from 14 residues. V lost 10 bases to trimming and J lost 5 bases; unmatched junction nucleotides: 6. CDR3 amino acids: CATRGQGNNSPLHF. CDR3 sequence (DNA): TGTGCCACCCGAGGACAGGGGAATAATTCACCCCTCCACTTT. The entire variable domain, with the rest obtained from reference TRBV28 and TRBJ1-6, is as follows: DVKVTQSSRYLVKRTGEKVFLECVQDMDHENMFWYRQDPGLGLRLIYFSYDVKMKEKGDIPEGYSVSREKKERFSLILESASTNQTSMYLCATRGQGNNSPLHFGNGTRLTVT.

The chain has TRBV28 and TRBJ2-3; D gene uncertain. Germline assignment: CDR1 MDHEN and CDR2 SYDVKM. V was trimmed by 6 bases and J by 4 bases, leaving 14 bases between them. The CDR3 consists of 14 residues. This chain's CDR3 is CASRSELKSDTQYF. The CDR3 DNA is TGTGCCAGCAGGTCCGAGCTTAAATCAGATACGCAGTATTTT.

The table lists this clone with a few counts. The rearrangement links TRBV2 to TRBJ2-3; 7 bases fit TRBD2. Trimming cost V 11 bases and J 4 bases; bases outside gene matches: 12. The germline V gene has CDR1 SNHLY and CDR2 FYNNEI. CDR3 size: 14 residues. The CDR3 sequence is CARTGGGPPDTQYF. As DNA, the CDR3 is TGTGCCCGAACGGGGGGAGGGCCCCCAGATACGCAGTATTTT.

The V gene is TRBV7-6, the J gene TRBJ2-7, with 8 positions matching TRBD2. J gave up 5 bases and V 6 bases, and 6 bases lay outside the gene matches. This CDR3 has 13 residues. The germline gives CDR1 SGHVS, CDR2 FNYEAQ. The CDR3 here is CASRPGGVDEQYF. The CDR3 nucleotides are TGTGCCAGCAGGCCGGGGGGGGTCGACGAGCAGTACTTC.

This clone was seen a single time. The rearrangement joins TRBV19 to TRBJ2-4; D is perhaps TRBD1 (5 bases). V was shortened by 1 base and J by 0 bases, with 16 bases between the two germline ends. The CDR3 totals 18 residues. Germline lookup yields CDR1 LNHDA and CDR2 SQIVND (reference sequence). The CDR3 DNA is TGTGCCAGTAGTATAGGTTTTAGGGTAGGGGTAGCCAAAAACATTCAGTACTTC. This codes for CASSIGFRVGVAKNIQYF.

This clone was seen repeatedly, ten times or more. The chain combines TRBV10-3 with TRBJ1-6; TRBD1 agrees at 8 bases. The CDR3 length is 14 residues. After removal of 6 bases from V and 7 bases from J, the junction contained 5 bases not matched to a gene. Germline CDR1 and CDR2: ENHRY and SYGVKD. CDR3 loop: CAISSTGANSPLHF. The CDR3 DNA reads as TGTGCCATCAGCTCGACAGGGGCGAATTCACCCCTCCACTTT.

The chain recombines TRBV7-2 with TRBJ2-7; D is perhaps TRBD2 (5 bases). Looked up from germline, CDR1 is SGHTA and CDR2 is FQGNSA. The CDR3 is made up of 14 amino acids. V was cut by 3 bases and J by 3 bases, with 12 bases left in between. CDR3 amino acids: CASSLSRESYEQYF. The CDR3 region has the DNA TGTGCCAGCAGCTTGTCTCGGGAAAGCTACGAGCAGTACTTC.